This TCR beta chain was identified in a study of control samples from healthy donors and cancer patients. Profiled with immunoSEQ multiplex PCR; TCRdb holds only in-frame clones, not every one. The sample includes some 120,000 clones, 85% to 95% of them seen just once. This CDR3 has 14 amino acids. Germline V CDR1 and CDR2: MNHNY, SVGAGI (reference sequence). Sequencing used PBMCs. This receptor was obtained from a man older than 75 with head and neck cancer. The rearrangement uses TRBV6-6 and TRBJ1-2, with D unclear. The CDR3 is CGSKSQPINYGYTF. In nucleotides, the CDR3 is TGTGGGTCGAAAAGCCAACCGATTAACTATGGCTACACCTTC.